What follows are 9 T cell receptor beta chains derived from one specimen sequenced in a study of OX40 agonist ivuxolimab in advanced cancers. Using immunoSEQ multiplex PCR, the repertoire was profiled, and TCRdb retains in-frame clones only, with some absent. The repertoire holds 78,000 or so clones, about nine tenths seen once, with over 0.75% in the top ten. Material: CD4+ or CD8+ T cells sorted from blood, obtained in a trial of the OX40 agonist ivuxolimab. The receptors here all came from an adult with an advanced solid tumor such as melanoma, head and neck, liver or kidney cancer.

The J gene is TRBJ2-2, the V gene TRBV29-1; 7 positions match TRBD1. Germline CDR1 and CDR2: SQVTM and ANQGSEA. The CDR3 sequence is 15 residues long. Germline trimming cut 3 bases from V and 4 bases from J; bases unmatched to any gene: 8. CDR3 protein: CSVDIRGPSTGELFF. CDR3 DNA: TGCAGCGTTGATATTAGGGGGCCCTCCACCGGGGAGCTGTTTTTT.

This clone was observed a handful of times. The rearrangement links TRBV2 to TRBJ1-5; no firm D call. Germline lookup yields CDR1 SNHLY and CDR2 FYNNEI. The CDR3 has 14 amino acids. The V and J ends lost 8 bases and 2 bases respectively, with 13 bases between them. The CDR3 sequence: CASWLGLRNQPQHF. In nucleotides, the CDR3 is TGTGCCAGCTGGTTAGGCCTCCGCAATCAGCCCCAGCATTTT.

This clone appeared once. CDR3 in DNA: TGTGCCAGCAGCCCAAGGAGAGCAAGCTCTGGAAACACCATATATTTT. As protein: CASSPRRASSGNTIYF. This chain joins TRBV7-2 and TRBJ1-3; D unclear. CDR1 and CDR2 (germline): SGHTA, FQGNSA. Trimming pared 5 bases from V and 0 bases from J, leaving 14 bases between. The CDR3 length is 16 residues.

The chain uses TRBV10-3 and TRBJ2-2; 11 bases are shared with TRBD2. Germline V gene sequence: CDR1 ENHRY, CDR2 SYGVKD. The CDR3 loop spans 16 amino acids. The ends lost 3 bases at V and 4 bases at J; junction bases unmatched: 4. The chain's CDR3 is CAISDRGTSGTGELFF. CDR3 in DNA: TGTGCCATCAGTGACCGGGGGACTAGCGGCACCGGGGAGCTGTTTTTT.

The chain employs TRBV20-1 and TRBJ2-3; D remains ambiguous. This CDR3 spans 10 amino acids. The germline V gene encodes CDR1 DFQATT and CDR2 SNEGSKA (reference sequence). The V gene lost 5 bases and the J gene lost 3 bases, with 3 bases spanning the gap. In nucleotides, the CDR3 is TGCAGTGCTTATACAGATACGCAGTATTTT. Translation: CSAYTDTQYF.

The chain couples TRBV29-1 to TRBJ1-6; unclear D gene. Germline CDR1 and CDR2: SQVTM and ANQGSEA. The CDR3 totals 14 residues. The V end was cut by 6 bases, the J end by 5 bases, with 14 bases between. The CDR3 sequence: CSVRPGPNNSPLHF. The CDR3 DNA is TGCAGCGTCCGACCTGGGCCGAATAATTCACCCCTCCACTTT.

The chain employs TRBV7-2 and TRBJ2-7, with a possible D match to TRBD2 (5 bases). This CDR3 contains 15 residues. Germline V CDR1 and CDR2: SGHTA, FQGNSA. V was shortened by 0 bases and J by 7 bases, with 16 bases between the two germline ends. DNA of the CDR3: TGTGCCAGCAGCTTAGCACGGCCCAAGACGGGAGAGCAGTACTTC. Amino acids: CASSLARPKTGEQYF. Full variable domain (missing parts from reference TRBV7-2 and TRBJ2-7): GAGVSQSPSNKVTEKGKDVELRCDPISGHTALYWYRQSLGQGLEFLIYFQGNSAPDKSGLPSDRFSAERTGGSVSTLTIQRTQQEDSAVYLCASSLARPKTGEQYFGPGTRLTVT.

This chain's CDR3 is CAWRDLAGEYNEQFF. CDR3 coding DNA: TGTGCCTGGAGGGATTTAGCGGGCGAATACAATGAGCAGTTCTTC. The chain links TRBV30 to TRBJ2-1; TRBD2 aligns across 7 bases. Trimming took 3 bases from V and 4 from J; bases not matched to a gene: 9. The germline V gene has CDR1 GTSNPN and CDR2 SVGIG (reference sequence). This CDR3 region has 15 residues.

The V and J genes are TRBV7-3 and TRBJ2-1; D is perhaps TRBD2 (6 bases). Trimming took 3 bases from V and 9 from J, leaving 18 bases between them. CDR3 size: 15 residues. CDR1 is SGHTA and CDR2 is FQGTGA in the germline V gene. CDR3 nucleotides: TGTGCCAGCAGCTTCGGGATGGGGGGATATGGTGAGCAGTTCTTC. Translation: CASSFGMGGYGEQFF.